The clone carrying this TCR beta chain occurred many times. The CDR3 has 14 amino acids. V lost 5 bases and J 5 bases, leaving 12 bases between the germline ends. TCRdb re-called the 5' RACE reads through MiXCR, storing one row per CDR3 protein. The sample includes some 600,000 distinct CDR3 sequences, approximately 13% of them seen just once. The sample originates from a study of T cells after yellow fever vaccination. Looking at the study overall: Fractions of limited cellularity were prepared by means of SMART-Seq v4 Ultra Low Input.

The sample in question was PBMCs, obtained on the day of the yellow fever booster vaccination. The chain combines TRBV12-3 or TRBV12-4 with TRBJ2-2, with D perhaps matching TRBD2 (7 bases). This receptor was obtained from a man aged 25 to 40 who received the YFV17D yellow fever vaccine. The CDR3 is CASSLGGATGELFF. For the CDR3, the DNA is TGTGCCAGCAGTCTGGGGGGGGCGACCGGGGAGCTGTTTTTT.